This T cell receptor (beta chain) is from a study of long-term antiretroviral therapy in people with HIV (dated by TCRdb to the early 2020s). Notes on the research overall: The earliest samples were collected approximately a decade before the 2015 WHO recommendation for immediate ART, a period when ART was typically delayed until CD4 counts fell. Whether ART initiation and durable HIV suppression were associated with changes in peripheral blood TRB repertoire composition and diversity was tested in a retrospective serial study. A total of roughly 180 cryopreserved PBMC samples were contributed to the cohort by 30 adults with confirmed HIV infection, with samples collected serially over a mean of roughly six years (range 1-12). Among the 30 or so participants with HIV, fewer than twelve were female. No cross-contamination during QIAcube processing was seen in test extractions of a monoclonal T-cell line run alongside around 30 polyclonal samples.

V is pared back by 4 bases and J by 3 bases, with 16 bases lying between the germline termini. Taken from the germline V gene, the CDR1 and CDR2 loops are SGHRS and YFSETQ. From the cysteine through the phenylalanine, the CDR3 covers 15 amino acids. Only the CDR3 DNA is retained, 45 bases long and in frame from the first base. The immunoSEQ hsTCRB v3.0 assay was used at survey level resolution to sequence the TRB variable region. TRB sequencing targeted a depth of about 35,000-50,000 T-cell genomes per sample. Pooled TRB libraries were sequenced on an Illumina MiSeq with a v3 150-cycle kit. In the paper's pipeline: Repertoire analysis ran in R within a reproducible Nextflow workflow covering QC, data transformation and analysis. LymphoSeq2, an R package for exploring AIRR-Seq data, was used to implement the custom analyses. After excluding a few samples that yielded fewer than 5000 total TRB sequences, 150 to 200 HIV repertoires remained for analysis. Among the approximately 190 HIV repertoires that were kept, 59 were collected before ART initiation and more than 120 were collected after ART initiation. Each repertoire was downsampled to 5000 TRB nucleotide sequences, and summary statistics were averaged across 100 downsampling iterations. The analysis kept only TRB sequences whose CDR3 regions were at least seven amino acids long. A Shannon entropy-derived clonality score and the Gini coefficient were used to measure diversity. In the repertoire networks, any two of the top 5000 CDR3 amino acid sequences were connected whenever the two sequences differed by an edit distance of one. GLIPH2 predicted antigen specificity groups and MHC restriction for TRB CDR3 amino acid sequences. To flag known associations with CMV, EBV, HIV or tissue antigens, CDR3 amino acid sequences were compared against VDJdb and McPAS-TCR. Pre-ART, post-ART and control groups were compared with Wilcoxon signed-rank tests and Holm-Bonferroni correction. Sourced from immuneACCESS, this table was stored by TCRdb with only in-frame sequences that have V and J called. A share of the clones is absent; for the studies checked, an unresolved V gene accounts for under half, and the remainder has no known explanation. V, J and clone size were drawn from that table, and D and trimming were deduced from the DNA. The sample table holds roughly 24,000 clones, of which around 86% were seen once. Of the sample, less than 8.5% falls within the top ten clones.

Note on this clone: It has no known antigen specificity. No per-base quality is available; no much larger clone lies one base away.

To be included, a participant needed at least one PBMC sample from before ART initiation plus at least two post-ART samples. Treatment was received in the United States of America by all participants with HIV. Before DNA extraction, cryopreserved samples of roughly 0.9-11 million PBMC were thawed and washed. At the time of the earliest PBMC sample, participants with HIV were aged between about 23 and 54 years. Each participant contributed PBMC samples from 1-4 timepoints before ART initiation and 2-8 timepoints after ART initiation, with a median of 7 samples. Serial HIV viral load, CD4+ T-cell count, ART history and demographic data were obtained for every participant. A Qiagen kit on a QIAcube was used to extract genomic DNA from unsorted PBMC, with samples processed in batches of 12. Overall study outcomes, separate from this receptor: Inferences about post-ART repertoire changes are limited because no data were available on ART adherence, viral resistance or therapy changes. Because pre-ART samples had limited cell numbers, unsorted PBMC were profiled rather than sorted CD4+ and CD8+ T cells. Limited PBMC availability meant only the TCR beta chain was sequenced, without alpha chain pairing. Starting ART was linked to a significant rise in TRB diversity, yet even with long-term ART the diversity remained significantly lower than in transplant donor controls. Expanded TRB clones identified before ART initiation dominated the repertoire across all time points, though the dominance fluctuated and decreased in many PLHIV after ART. Narrower CDR3 length ranges were observed in HIV repertoires than in controls, and an antigen-experienced repertoire with only a slight naive shift after ART was suggested by the network structure. The samples span the years 2004 to 2017, and the ART regimens used at that time may not be as effective as current regimens.

The source is a woman aged 25 to 39 with HIV. The specimen was unsorted PBMCs, collected 1.8 years before starting antiretroviral therapy. Rearrangement joined TRBV5-1 to TRBJ1-2; TRBD1 could be the D gene, as 6 bases match. The DNA sequence is TGCGCCAGCAGCGATTCCGGGACATTGGACTATGGCTACACCTTC. It translates as CASSDSGTLDYGYTF.